The clone carrying this T cell receptor beta chain was found many times. Its antigen is currently unknown. This CDR3 comprises 16 residues. The ends lost 5 bases at V and 3 bases at J; junction bases unmatched: 8. With no exceptions, donors were healthy Caucasians. The sample is drawn from a study of identical twins. From the 5' RACE reads, TCRdb called clonotypes with MiXCR, one entry per CDR3 protein. The sample consists of about 290,000 distinct CDR3 sequences, 8% to 9.5% of them appearing once. Study outcomes and limitations: Insertions were reduced in abundant cord blood beta clonotypes but not in memory repertoires. Excess sharing by twins proved weaker in beta out-of-frame sequences. Models came in too low on out-of-frame TCR alpha sharing in monozygotic twins.

This sample was shared with a second study, whose subject was yellow fever vaccine responses in identical twins.

The sequence came from a woman younger than 35 in good health. Sequenced material: CD8+ T cells sorted from blood. The chain uses TRBV12-3 or TRBV12-4 and TRBJ2-7; the match to TRBD2 covers 12 bases. The CDR3 loop reads CASSDTSGRYYYEQYF. The CDR3 DNA follows: TGTGCCAGCAGTGATACTAGCGGGAGGTACTACTACGAGCAGTACTTC.